These 30 T cell receptor beta chains originate from one sample sequenced in a study of metastatic and nonmetastatic thyroid tumors. Not a single patient had been given any form of treatment at any point before undergoing thyroid surgery. TCRdb re-analyzed the PCR reads using MiXCR. The sample lists about 28,000 clones, 20% to 25% occurring once. The sample taken for sequencing was blood. These TCRs come from a female donor with papillary thyroid cancer or a benign thyroid nodule (not recorded which). Some clones in this sample may be carry-over from other donors' samples.

A few counts support this clone. This may be a read error, as it is one base from a much larger clone. This likely comes from a read error, as the CDR3 has no conserved phenylalanine or tryptophan at its end. This chain joins TRBV19 and TRBJ2-7; unclear D gene. Trimming stripped 5 bases from V and 0 bases from J, with 14 bases between. This CDR3 region has 15 residues. Germline CDR1 LNHDA, CDR2 SQIVND (reference sequence). The CDR3 reads CASSPQWSGSYEQYL. The CDR3, as DNA: TGTGCCAGTAGTCCCCAGTGGAGTGGCTCCTACGAGCAGTACCTC.

This clone occurred many times. The chain carries TRBV20-1 and TRBJ2-7, with D perhaps matching TRBD1 or TRBD2 (5 bases each). Germline lookup yields CDR1 DFQATT and CDR2 SNEGSKA (reference sequence). The V end was cut by 6 bases, the J end by 0 bases, with 15 bases between. This CDR3 spans 14 amino acids. The CDR3 region has the DNA TGCAGTGCCACGGGACGGTCAACCTCCTACGAGCAGTACTTC. Its translation is CSATGRSTSYEQYF.

Concerning this clone: This same CDR3 is encoded by further DNA sequences in the sample. V usage is TRBV20-1 and J usage is TRBJ1-1; no definite D call. The germline V and J ends were trimmed by 3 bases and 0 bases, with 2 bases remaining between them. The germline V gene has CDR1 DFQATT and CDR2 SNEGSKA (reference sequence). The CDR3 is 11 residues long. The CDR3: CSARVNTEAFF. As DNA, the CDR3 is TGCAGTGCTAGGGTGAACACTGAAGCTTTCTTT.

The sample holds many counts of this clone. The junction departs from germline at one end; a sequencing error may be responsible. This CDR3 reads CASSPRTIQEAQYF. CDR3 in DNA: TGTGCCAGCAGTCCGCGGACGATCCAAGAGGCCCAGTACTTC. This rearrangement joins TRBV27 to TRBJ2-5; the D is unclear. The germline gives CDR1 MNHEY, CDR2 SMNVEV (reference sequence). The CDR3 is made up of 14 amino acids.

The chain joins TRBV11-1 to TRBJ2-1, with 11 bases that match TRBD2. CDR1 and CDR2 from the germline V gene are SGHAT and FQDESV (reference sequence). The V and J ends lost 2 bases and 7 bases, in that order; junction bases with no gene match: 7. The CDR3 contains 16 residues. The CDR3 DNA sequence: TGTGCCAGCAGCTTACTGACTAGCGGGATACCAAATGAGCAGTTCTTC. Residues: CASSLLTSGIPNEQFF.

This clone was seen ten or more times. Within the sample, other DNA sequences also encode this same CDR3. The V and J genes are TRBV20-1 and TRBJ2-2; 8 nucleotides match TRBD2. The germline V gene encodes CDR1 DFQATT and CDR2 SNEGSKA (reference sequence). V dropped 2 bases and J dropped 5; count of bases not matched to a gene: 10. This CDR3 contains 16 residues. The CDR3 sequence: CSARIVPSGLTGELFF. The CDR3 bases are TGCAGTGCTAGAATCGTGCCTAGCGGGCTTACCGGGGAGCTGTTTTTT.

This clone has at least ten counts. This may come from a read error, since a much larger clone is one base off. This chain links TRBV24-1 with TRBJ2-2; TRBD1 or TRBD2 may be the D gene (5 bases each). The V end lost 5 bases, the J end lost 6 bases, and 9 bases lay between the germline ends. Germline assignment: CDR1 KGHDR and CDR2 SFDVKD. The CDR3 has 13 amino acids. CDR3 coding DNA: TGTGCCACCAGTGGACCGGGACCCGGGGAGCTGTTTTTT. Translating it yields CATSGPGPGELFF.

This clone appeared many times. The chain employs TRBV12-3 or TRBV12-4 and TRBJ1-1; 7 nucleotides align to TRBD1. V lost 7 bases and J lost 0; bases outside the gene matches: 17. There are 18 residues in the CDR3. The CDR3: CASTNLTPGQYMNTEAFF. CDR3 bases: TGTGCCAGCACCAACCTTACTCCGGGACAGTACATGAACACTGAAGCTTTCTTT.

By sample fraction, this clone is medium-sized. The chain links TRBV30 to TRBJ2-7; 8 bases map to TRBD2. Germline V lookup: CDR1 GTSNPN, CDR2 SVGIG (reference sequence). The CDR3 contains 16 residues. Trimming at V came to 3 bases and at J to 2 bases, leaving 12 bases not matched to a gene. CDR3 amino acids: CAWSEAGVLAAYEQYF. The CDR3 DNA reads TGTGCCTGGAGCGAGGCGGGGGTACTAGCGGCCTACGAGCAGTACTTC.

This chain uses TRBV7-2 with TRBJ2-7; D might be TRBD1 (6 bases). The length of the CDR3 is 13 residues. The V gene's germline CDR1 is SGHTA and CDR2 FQGNSA. V lost 6 bases and J 5 bases, leaving 14 bases between the germline ends. The DNA for the CDR3 is TGTGCCAGCAGTCCACCCAGGGGTGACGAGCAGTACTTC. As protein: CASSPPRGDEQYF.

In this sample, this clone turned up many times. The chain couples TRBV7-2 to TRBJ2-7; 14 nucleotides align to TRBD2. This CDR3 is 17 amino acids long. V shed 5 bases and J 6 bases; nucleotides not matched to a gene: 12. The germline V gene encodes CDR1 SGHTA and CDR2 FQGNSA. The CDR3 spells CASSDLGLAGGVGEQYF. The CDR3 nucleotides are TGTGCCAGCAGCGACCTTGGACTAGCGGGAGGAGTAGGCGAGCAGTACTTC.

This clone was seen ten or more times. This may come from a read error, since a much larger clone is one base off. Likely a read error: the CDR3 ends without its conserved phenylalanine or tryptophan. The genes are TRBV12-3 or TRBV12-4 and TRBJ2-3, with D unclear. The CDR3 contains 16 residues. The germline V and J ends were trimmed by 3 bases and 0 bases, with 13 bases remaining between them. The CDR3 reads CASSFGRRSSTDTQYL. The CDR3 nucleotides read TGTGCCAGCAGTTTCGGACGGCGCTCTAGCACAGATACGCAGTATCTT.

CDR3 nucleotide sequence: TGTGCCAGCAGTTACCAGGGCGCCTTTAATAATTCACCCCTCCACTTT. Protein: CASSYQGAFNNSPLHF. The chain joins TRBV6-6 to TRBJ1-6, with D perhaps TRBD1 (5 bases). V lost 2 bases and J lost 5, with 13 bases in between. CDR1 and CDR2 (germline): MNHNY, SVGAGI (reference sequence). This CDR3 has 16 amino acids.

This clone was detected a few times. CDR3 amino acids: CASSPNRVKAFF. For the CDR3, the DNA is TGTGCCAGTAGCCCGAACAGGGTTAAAGCTTTCTTT. The chain links TRBV19 to TRBJ1-1; tentative D call: TRBD1 (6 bases). The CDR3 contains 12 residues. V lost 6 bases to trimming and J lost 9 bases, with 14 bases between them. CDR1 and CDR2 (germline): LNHDA, SQIVND (reference sequence). The full variable domain, its missing parts supplied by reference TRBV19 and TRBJ1-1, is DGGITQSPKYLFRKEGQNVTLSCEQNLNHDAMYWYRQDPGQGLRLIYYSQIVNDFQKGDIAEGYSVSREKKESFPLTVTSAQKNPTAFYLCASSPNRVKAFFGQGTRLTVV.

This clone came up a few times. Germline and junction disagree at one end, which may indicate a read error. This rearrangement joins TRBV5-1 to TRBJ2-3; D perhaps matches TRBD2 (7 bases). The CDR3 is 15 residues long. Germline lookup yields CDR1 SGHRS and CDR2 YFSETQ. CDR3 nucleotides: TGCGCCAGAAGCTTGGGGGCGGGGGCACAAGATACGCAGTATTTT. It codes for CARSLGAGAQDTQYF.

This clone was detected ten times or more. The chain is built from TRBV3-1 and TRBJ2-5, with 9 bases aligning to TRBD2. V shed 0 bases, J shed 0 bases, and the junction held 5 bases outside the gene matches. Germline V gene sequence: CDR1 LGHDT, CDR2 YNNKEL (reference sequence). CDR3 length: 17 amino acids. The CDR3 nucleotides are TGTGCCAGCAGCCAAGATCGGCTAGCGGGGTACCAAGAGACCCAGTACTTC. Translation gives CASSQDRLAGYQETQYF.

This clone was seen at least ten times. The chain uses TRBV29-1 and TRBJ1-2; D gene unclear. V was shortened by 2 bases and J by 5 bases, with 9 bases between the two germline ends. The CDR3 spans 12 residues. The germline CDR1 and CDR2 sequences are SQVTM and ANQGSEA. The CDR3 loop is CSVESGLYGYTF. DNA for the CDR3: TGCAGCGTTGAATCCGGTTTGTATGGCTACACCTTC.

This clone was seen more than once but under ten times. This may arise from a read error, as a much more abundant clone is one base away. The V call is TRBV29-1, the J call TRBJ1-1; TRBD1 matches 9 bases. Germline V gene data show CDR1 as SQVTM and CDR2 as ANQGSEA. The CDR3 totals 14 residues. This chain's CDR3 is CSGSRDREGAESFF. The CDR3 bases are TGCAGCGGTTCAAGGGACAGGGAGGGCGCTGAATCTTTCTTT.

The V call is TRBV7-6, the J call TRBJ2-2; the D gene is possibly TRBD2 (6 bases). The ends were cut back, 1 base at V and 7 bases at J, with 10 bases in the middle. The CDR3 is 14 residues long. Germline values: CDR1 SGHVS, CDR2 FNYEAQ. The CDR3 loop reads CASSLEPGSGELFF. The CDR3 nucleotides are TGTGCCAGCAGCTTAGAACCCGGGAGCGGGGAGCTGTTTTTT.

This clone occurred a few times. J is TRBJ2-3 and V is TRBV6-1, with 8 bases identical to TRBD2. This CDR3 is built from 15 residues. Per germline, CDR1 MNHNS and CDR2 SASEGT. V dropped 6 bases and J dropped 5; count of bases not matched to a gene: 10. CDR3 in amino acids: CASSPAGAGGDTQYF. The CDR3, as DNA: TGTGCCAGCAGCCCGGCAGGGGCGGGAGGAGATACGCAGTATTTT.

Ten or more counts support this clone. This sequence joins TRBV10-3 and TRBJ2-5; D call uncertain. The germline V and J ends were trimmed by 3 bases and 5 bases, with 7 bases remaining between them. Germline V lookup: CDR1 ENHRY, CDR2 SYGVKD. The CDR3 length is 12 residues. The CDR3 region is CAISDNGETQYF. The CDR3 nucleotides are TGTGCCATCAGTGATAATGGGGAGACCCAGTACTTC.

Ten or more counts support this clone. The J gene is TRBJ2-5, the V gene TRBV6-2 or TRBV6-3; possibly TRBD2 for D (6 bases). CDR3 length equals 15 residues. Germline-derived CDR1 and CDR2 are MNHEY and SVGEGT. Trimming removed 2 bases at V and 5 bases at J, with 15 bases between. The CDR3 region has the DNA TGTGCCAGCAGTTACAATGCGGAGGGTGGCGAGACCCAGTACTTC. Translation gives CASSYNAEGGETQYF.

With respect to this clone: One end of the junction is discordant with germline, which a read error may explain. This chain uses TRBV19 with TRBJ1-3; D unclear. This CDR3 comprises 16 residues. In germline, CDR1 is LNHDA, CDR2 SQIVND (reference sequence). The CDR3 sequence: CASIIGGLGSRNTIYF. For the CDR3, the DNA is TGTGCCAGTATTATAGGAGGATTAGGCTCTCGAAACACCATATATTTT.

The V gene is TRBV6-1, the J gene TRBJ2-1; D remains unclear. The CDR3 runs to 14 residues. The ends were cut back, 7 bases at V and 0 bases at J, with 10 bases in the middle. The germline V gene encodes CDR1 MNHNS and CDR2 SASEGT. CDR3 DNA sequence: TGTGCCAGCAATGCCCCGGACTCCTACAATGAGCAGTTCTTC. It is translated as CASNAPDSYNEQFF.

The chain has TRBV18 and TRBJ1-5, with D perhaps matching TRBD1 (5 bases). V lost 4 bases and J 2 bases, leaving 12 bases between the germline ends. Per germline, CDR1 KGHSH and CDR2 LQKENI. The CDR3 contains 15 residues. The CDR3 region has the DNA TGTGCCAGCTCACAAGACAGTACGGGCAATCAGCCCCAGCATTTT. Translating it yields CASSQDSTGNQPQHF. Full variable domain (rest looked up from reference TRBV18 and TRBJ1-5): NAGVMQNPRHLVRRRGQEARLRCSPMKGHSHVYWYRQLPEEGLKFMVYLQKENIIDESGMPKERFSAEFPKEGPSILRIQQVVRGDSAAYFCASSQDSTGNQPQHFGDGTRLSIL.

The gene calls are TRBV6-1 and TRBJ2-7, with no clear D. The CDR3 spans 12 residues. V lost 6 bases, J lost 3 bases, and 9 bases lay in between. Germline-derived CDR1 and CDR2 are MNHNS and SASEGT. Here the CDR3 reads CASSDDRYEQYF. For the CDR3, the DNA is TGTGCCAGCAGCGACGACCGCTACGAGCAGTACTTC.

This clone came up many times. This chain links TRBV7-2 with TRBJ2-7; possible D gene TRBD2, 5 bases. With 5 bases removed from V and 6 bases from J, the gap between germline ends came to 23 bases. The CDR3 has 16 amino acids. Germline V lookup: CDR1 SGHTA, CDR2 FQGNSA. CDR3 amino acids: CASSGSGRNTLREQYF. Here the CDR3 DNA reads TGTGCCAGCAGCGGCTCGGGAAGGAATACCCTGCGCGAGCAGTACTTC. The full variable domain, in which reference TRBV7-2 and TRBJ2-7 provide the parts outside the CDR3, is GAGVSQSPSNKVTEKGKDVELRCDPISGHTALYWYRQSLGQGLEFLIYFQGNSAPDKSGLPSDRFSAERTGGSVSTLTIQRTQQEDSAVYLCASSGSGRNTLREQYFGPGTRLTVT.

This clone was found many times. Germline and junction disagree at one end, which may indicate a read error. The V gene is TRBV7-2, the J gene TRBJ2-1; the match to TRBD2 covers 7 bases. The CDR3 sequence is 12 residues long. CDR1 and CDR2 from the germline V gene are SGHTA and FQGNSA. The CDR3 DNA follows: TGTGCCAGCAGCTTAGTTGCGGGAGTGGTAGTGTTC. It specifies CASSLVAGVVVF.

The chain links TRBV19 to TRBJ2-1; 11 nucleotides align to TRBD2. CDR1 and CDR2 (germline): LNHDA, SQIVND (reference sequence). The CDR3 loop spans 17 amino acids. With V trimmed by 3 bases and J by 1 base, 5 bases remained unmatched. The CDR3 protein is CASSMGTSGRSYNEQFF. The CDR3 DNA reads as TGTGCCAGTAGTATGGGGACTAGCGGAAGATCCTACAATGAGCAGTTCTTC.

Judged by abundance, this clone is medium-sized. The V call is TRBV18, the J call TRBJ2-7, with a possible D match to TRBD1 (6 bases). V lost 3 bases and J lost 3, with 21 bases in between. The germline V gene has CDR1 KGHSH and CDR2 LQKENI. The CDR3 consists of 17 residues. The CDR3 region is CASSPSQGQGAIYEQYF. CDR3 DNA: TGTGCCAGCTCACCTTCCCAGGGACAAGGGGCGATCTACGAGCAGTACTTC.